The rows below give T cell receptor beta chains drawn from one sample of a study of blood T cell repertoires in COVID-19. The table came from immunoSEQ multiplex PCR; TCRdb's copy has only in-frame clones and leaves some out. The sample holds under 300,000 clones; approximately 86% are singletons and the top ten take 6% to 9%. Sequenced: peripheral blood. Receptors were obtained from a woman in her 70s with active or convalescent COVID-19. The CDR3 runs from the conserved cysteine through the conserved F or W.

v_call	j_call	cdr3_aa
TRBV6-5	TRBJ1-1	CASTEGGRTEAFF
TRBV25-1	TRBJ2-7	CASSRSYEQYF
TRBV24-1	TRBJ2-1	CATSDRDSSGNNEQFF
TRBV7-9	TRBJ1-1	CASRRGSEAFF
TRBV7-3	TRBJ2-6	CASSLKDTGALSGANVLTF
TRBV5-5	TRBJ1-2	CASSLVAGLPNYGYTF
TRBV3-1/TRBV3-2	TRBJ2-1	CASSLMRRGGWYNEQFF
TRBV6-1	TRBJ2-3	CASSEALTGGTDTQYF
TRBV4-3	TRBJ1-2	CASSQGRGSRIGYTF
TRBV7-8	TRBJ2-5	CASSLGQGQETQYF
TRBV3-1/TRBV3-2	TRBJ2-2	CASSHRTATQGGELFF
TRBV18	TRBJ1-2	CASSLVTLPRMHYGYTF
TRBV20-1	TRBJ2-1	CSASFDEQFF
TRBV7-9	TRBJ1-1	CASSTTGGTEAFF
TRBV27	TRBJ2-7	CASSRSPGLEQYF
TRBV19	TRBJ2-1	CASSNPKQGNNEQFF
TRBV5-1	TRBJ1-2	CASKPAPGTTNYGYTF
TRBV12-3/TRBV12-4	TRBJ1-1	CASSDRVEAFF
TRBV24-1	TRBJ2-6	CATSDSWEAGANVLTF
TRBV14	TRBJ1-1	CASSHLGRTEAFF
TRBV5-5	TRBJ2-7	CASSLTPHDEQYF
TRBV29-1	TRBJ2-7	CSVEVLSRASKREQYF
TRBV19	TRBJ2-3	CASRQGSTDTQYF
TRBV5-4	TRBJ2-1	CASSLNRGSFNEQFF
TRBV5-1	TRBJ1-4	CASSYRQGGTPTNEKLFF
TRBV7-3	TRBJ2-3	CASSPTGYTDTQYF
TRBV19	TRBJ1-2	CASSPLGPQGGYTF
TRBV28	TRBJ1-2	CASSLAGIYGYTF
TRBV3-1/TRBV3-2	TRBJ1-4	CASSQDVRLTNEKLFF
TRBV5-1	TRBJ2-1	CASSLGLAGSSYNEQFF
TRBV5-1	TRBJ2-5	CASSFGAAETQYF
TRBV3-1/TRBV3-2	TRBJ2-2	CASGRTGGVTGELFF
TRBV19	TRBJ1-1	CASRSWMTGNTEAFF
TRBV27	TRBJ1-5	CASSPHLWGQGRSNQPQHF
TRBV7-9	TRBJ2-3	CASSFSPGTQYF
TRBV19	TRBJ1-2	CASSQDRGYGYTF
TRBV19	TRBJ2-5	CASNSQGGGAQETQYF
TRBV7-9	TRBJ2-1	CASSLVPLAGDNEQFF
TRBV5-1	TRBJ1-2	CASSLGVTGTSYGYTF
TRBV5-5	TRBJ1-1	CASSLALGRGDTEAFF
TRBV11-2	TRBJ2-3	CASLLTGSTDTQYF
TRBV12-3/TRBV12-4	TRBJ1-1	CASRQTGEAFF
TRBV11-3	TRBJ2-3	CASSLDQTDTQYF
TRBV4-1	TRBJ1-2	CASSRISGTGQIKNYGYTF
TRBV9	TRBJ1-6	CASSVGDSAPSPLHF
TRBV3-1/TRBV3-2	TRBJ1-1	CATTFGRNTEAFF
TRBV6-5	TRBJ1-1	CASSSRTGGAFF
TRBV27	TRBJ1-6	CASSSPGSPLHF
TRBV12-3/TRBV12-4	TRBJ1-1	CASSFRGQSAFF
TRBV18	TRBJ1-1	CASSQANTEAFF
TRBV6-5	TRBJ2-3	CASSYSGWEADTQYF
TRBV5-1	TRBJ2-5	CASSPAPAGNQETQYF
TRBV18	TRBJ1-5	CASSPDRLDSNQPQHF
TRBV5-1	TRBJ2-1	CASSPGGGSTYNEQFF